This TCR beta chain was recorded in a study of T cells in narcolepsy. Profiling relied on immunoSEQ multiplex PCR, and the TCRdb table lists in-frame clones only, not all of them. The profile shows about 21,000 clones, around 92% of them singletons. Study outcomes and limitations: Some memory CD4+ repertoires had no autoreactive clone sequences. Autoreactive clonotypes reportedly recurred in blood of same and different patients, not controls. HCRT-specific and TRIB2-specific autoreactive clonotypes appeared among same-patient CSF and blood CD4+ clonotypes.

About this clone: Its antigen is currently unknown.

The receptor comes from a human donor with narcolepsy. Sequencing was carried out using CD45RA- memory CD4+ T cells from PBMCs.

The CDR3 sequence: CASSGRIEQYF. Here the CDR3 DNA reads TGTGCCAGCAGTGGACGAATCGAGCAGTACTTC. V usage is TRBV6-1 and J usage is TRBJ2-7, with D unclear. The length of the CDR3 is 11 residues. V lost 4 bases and J lost 6, with 7 bases in between. Germline V CDR1 and CDR2: MNHNS, SASEGT.